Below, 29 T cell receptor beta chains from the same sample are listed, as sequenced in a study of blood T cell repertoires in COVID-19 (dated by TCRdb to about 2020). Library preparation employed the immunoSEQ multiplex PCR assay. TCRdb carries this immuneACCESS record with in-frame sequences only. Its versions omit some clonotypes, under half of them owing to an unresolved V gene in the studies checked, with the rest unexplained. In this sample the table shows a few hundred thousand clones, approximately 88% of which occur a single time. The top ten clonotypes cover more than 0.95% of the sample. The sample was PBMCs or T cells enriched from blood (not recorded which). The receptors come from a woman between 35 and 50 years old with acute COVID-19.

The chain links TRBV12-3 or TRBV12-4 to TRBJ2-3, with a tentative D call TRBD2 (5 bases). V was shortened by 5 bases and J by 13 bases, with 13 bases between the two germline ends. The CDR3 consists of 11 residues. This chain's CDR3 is CASSQGREEYF. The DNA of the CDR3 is TGTGCCAGCAGTCAAGGACGGGAAGAGTATTTT.

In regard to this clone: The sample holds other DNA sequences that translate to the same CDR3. The CDR3 bases are TGTGCCAGCAGCTTATCTGGGGGCGACACCGGGGAGCTGTTTTTT. It translates to CASSLSGGDTGELFF. V gene TRBV7-2 combines with J gene TRBJ2-2, with D possibly matching TRBD1 (6 bases). The germline CDR1 and CDR2 sequences are SGHTA and FQGNSA. V shed 2 bases and J shed 3 bases, with 10 bases lying between them. The CDR3 is made up of 15 amino acids.

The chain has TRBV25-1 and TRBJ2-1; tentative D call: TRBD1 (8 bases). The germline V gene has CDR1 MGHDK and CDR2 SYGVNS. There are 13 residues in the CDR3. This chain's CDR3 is CAVQGEGMDEQFF. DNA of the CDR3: TGTGCAGTACAGGGGGAGGGGATGGATGAGCAGTTCTTC. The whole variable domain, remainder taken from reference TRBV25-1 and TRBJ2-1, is EADIYQTPRYLVIGTGKKITLECSQTMGHDKMYWYQQDPGMELHLIHYSYGVNSTEKGDLSSESTVSRIRTEHFPLTLESARPSHTSQYLCAVQGEGMDEQFFGPGTRLTVL.

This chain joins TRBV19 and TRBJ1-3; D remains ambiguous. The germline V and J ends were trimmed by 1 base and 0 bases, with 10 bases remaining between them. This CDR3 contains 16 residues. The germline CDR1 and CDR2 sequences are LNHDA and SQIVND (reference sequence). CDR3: CASSIGLLSSGNTIYF. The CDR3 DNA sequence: TGTGCCAGTAGTATAGGACTCCTGAGCTCTGGAAACACCATATATTTT.

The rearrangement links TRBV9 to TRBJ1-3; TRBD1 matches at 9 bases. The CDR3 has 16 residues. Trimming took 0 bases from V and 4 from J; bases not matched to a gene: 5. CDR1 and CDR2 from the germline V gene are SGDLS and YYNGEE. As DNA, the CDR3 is TGTGCCAGCAGCGTAGTGGACAGGGGAATAGGAAACACCATATATTTT. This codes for CASSVVDRGIGNTIYF.

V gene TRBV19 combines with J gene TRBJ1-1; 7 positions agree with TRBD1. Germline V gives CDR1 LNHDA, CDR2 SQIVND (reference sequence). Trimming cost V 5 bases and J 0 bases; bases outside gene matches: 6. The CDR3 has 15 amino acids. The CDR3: CASSEQGRLNTEAFF. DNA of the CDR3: TGTGCCAGTAGTGAACAGGGGCGCCTGAACACTGAAGCTTTCTTT.

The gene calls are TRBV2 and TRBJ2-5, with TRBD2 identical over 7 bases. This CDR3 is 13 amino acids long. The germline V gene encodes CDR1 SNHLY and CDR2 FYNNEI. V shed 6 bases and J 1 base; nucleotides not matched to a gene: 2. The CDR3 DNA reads TGTGCCAGCAGGGGGGGGAGCCAAGAGACCCAGTACTTC. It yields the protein CASRGGSQETQYF.

The DNA of the CDR3 is TGTGCCAGCAGCCAACATCCGGGACTAGCGGCTTCAGGGCAGTTCTTC. This gives the protein CASSQHPGLAASGQFF. The gene calls are TRBV3-1 (or the pseudogene TRBV3-2) and TRBJ2-1; 11 bases align to TRBD2. V lost 2 bases and J lost 12; bases outside the gene matches: 12. The CDR3 contains 16 residues. Germline V gene lookup returns CDR1 LGHDT and CDR2 YNNKEL (reference sequence).

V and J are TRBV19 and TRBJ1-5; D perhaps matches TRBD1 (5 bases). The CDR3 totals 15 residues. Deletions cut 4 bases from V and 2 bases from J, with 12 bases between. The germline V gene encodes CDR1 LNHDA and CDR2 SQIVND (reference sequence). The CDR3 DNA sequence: TGTGCCAGTAGTAGGGGGGTGTTCGGCAATCAGCCCCAGCATTTT. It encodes CASSRGVFGNQPQHF.

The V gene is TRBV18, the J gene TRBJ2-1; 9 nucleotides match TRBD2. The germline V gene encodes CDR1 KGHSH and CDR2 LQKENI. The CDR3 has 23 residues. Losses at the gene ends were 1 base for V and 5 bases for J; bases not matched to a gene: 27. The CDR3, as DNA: TGTGCCAGCTCACCACTCGGTTTAAGTCTCACTAGCGGGTCCCGGAGGGGTAACAATGAGCAGTTCTTC. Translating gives CASSPLGLSLTSGSRRGNNEQFF.

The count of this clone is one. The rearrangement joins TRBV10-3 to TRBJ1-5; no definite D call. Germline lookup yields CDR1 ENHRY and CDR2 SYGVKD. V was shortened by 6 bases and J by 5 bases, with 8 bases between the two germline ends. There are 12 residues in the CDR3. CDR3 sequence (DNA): TGTGCCATCAGCCGGGAAGATCAGCCCCAGCATTTT. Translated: CAISREDQPQHF.

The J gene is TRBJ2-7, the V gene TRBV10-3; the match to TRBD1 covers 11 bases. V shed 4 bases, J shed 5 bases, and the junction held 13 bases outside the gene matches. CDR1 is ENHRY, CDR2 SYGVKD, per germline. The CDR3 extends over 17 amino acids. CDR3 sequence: CAISASTRTGGFHEQYV. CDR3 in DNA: TGTGCCATCAGTGCTTCTACCCGGACAGGGGGCTTCCACGAGCAGTACGTC.

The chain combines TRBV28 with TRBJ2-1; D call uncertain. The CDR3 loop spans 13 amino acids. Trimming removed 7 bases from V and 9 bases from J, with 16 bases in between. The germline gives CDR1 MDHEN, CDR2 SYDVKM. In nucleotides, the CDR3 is TGTGCCAGCACTCCATTTAAGCGCGGTGAGCAGTTCTTC. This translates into CASTPFKRGEQFF.

CDR3 protein: CASSLGQGSEQYV. The CDR3 DNA follows: TGTGCCAGCAGCTTAGGACAGGGGTCCGAGCAGTACGTC. The gene calls are TRBV5-8 and TRBJ2-7; 9 positions agree with TRBD1. This CDR3 has 13 amino acids. Losses at the gene ends were 2 bases for V and 6 bases for J; bases not matched to a gene: 3. Germline CDR1 reads SGHTS; CDR2 reads YDEGEE.

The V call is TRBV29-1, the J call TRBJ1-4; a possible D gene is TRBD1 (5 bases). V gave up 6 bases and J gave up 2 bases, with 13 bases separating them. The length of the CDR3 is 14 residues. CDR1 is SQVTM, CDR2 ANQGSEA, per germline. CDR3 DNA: TGCAGCGTGCGGCGGGGGGGTACTAATGAAAAACTGTTTTTT. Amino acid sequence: CSVRRGGTNEKLFF. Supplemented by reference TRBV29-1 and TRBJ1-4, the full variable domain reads SAVISQKPSRDICQRGTSLTIQCQVDSQVTMMFWYRQQPGQSLTLIATANQGSEATYESGFVIDKFPISRPNLTFSTLTVSNMSPEDSSIYLCSVRRGGTNEKLFFGSGTQLSVL.

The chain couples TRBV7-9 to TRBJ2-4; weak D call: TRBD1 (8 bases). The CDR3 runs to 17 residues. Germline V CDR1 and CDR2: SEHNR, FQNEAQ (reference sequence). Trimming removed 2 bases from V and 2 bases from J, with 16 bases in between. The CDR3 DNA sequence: TGTGCCAGCAGCTTATCTGGACAGGGACTACCCAAAAACATTCAGTACTTC. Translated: CASSLSGQGLPKNIQYF.

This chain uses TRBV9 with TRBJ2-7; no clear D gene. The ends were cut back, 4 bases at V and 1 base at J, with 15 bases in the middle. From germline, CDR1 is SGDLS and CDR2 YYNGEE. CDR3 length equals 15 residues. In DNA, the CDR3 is TGTGCCAGCAGCACCCGTCCTGCGGAATCCTACGAGCAGTACTTC. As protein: CASSTRPAESYEQYF. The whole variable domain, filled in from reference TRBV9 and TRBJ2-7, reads DSGVTQTPKHLITATGQRVTLRCSPRSGDLSVYWYQQSLDQGLQFLIQYYNGEERAKGNILERFSAQQFPDLHSELNLSSLELGDSALYFCASSTRPAESYEQYFGPGTRLTVT.

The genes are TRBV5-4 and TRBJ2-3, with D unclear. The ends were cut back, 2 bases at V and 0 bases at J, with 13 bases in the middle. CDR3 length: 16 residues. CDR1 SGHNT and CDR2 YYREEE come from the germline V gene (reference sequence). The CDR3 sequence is CASSLGNSISTDTQYF. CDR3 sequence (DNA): TGTGCCAGCAGCTTAGGAAATAGCATTAGCACAGATACGCAGTATTTT.

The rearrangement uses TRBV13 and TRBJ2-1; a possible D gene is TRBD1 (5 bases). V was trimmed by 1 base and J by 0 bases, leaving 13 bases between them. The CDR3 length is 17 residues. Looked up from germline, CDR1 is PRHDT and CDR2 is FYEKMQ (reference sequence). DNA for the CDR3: TGTGCCAGCAGCTTAGTGCCCCACAGGAGCTCCTACAATGAGCAGTTCTTC. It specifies CASSLVPHRSSYNEQFF.

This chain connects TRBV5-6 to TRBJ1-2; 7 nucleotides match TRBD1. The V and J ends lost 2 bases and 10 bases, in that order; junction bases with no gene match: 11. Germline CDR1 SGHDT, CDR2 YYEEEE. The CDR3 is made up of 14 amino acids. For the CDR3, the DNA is TGTGCCAGCAGCTTAACTTCCCTTGACAGGGTCTACACCTTC. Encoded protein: CASSLTSLDRVYTF.

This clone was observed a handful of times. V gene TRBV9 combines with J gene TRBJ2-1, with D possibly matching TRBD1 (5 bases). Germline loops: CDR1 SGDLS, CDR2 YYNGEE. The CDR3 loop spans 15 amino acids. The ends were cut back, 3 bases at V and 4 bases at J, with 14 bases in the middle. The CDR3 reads CASSGLATDYNEQFF. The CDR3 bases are TGTGCCAGCAGCGGGCTGGCGACAGATTACAATGAGCAGTTCTTC. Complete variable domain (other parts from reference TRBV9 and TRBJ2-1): DSGVTQTPKHLITATGQRVTLRCSPRSGDLSVYWYQQSLDQGLQFLIQYYNGEERAKGNILERFSAQQFPDLHSELNLSSLELGDSALYFCASSGLATDYNEQFFGPGTRLTVL.

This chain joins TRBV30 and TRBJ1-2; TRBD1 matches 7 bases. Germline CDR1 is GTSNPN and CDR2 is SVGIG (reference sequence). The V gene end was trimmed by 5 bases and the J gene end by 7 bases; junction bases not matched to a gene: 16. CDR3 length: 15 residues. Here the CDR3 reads CAWGDFNRGGGGYTF. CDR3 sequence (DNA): TGTGCCTGGGGCGATTTTAACAGGGGCGGCGGTGGCTACACCTTC.

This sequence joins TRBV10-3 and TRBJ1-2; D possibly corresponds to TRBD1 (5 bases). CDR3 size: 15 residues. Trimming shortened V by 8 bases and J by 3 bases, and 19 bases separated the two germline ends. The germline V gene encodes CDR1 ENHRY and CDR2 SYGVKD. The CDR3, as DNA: TGTGCCATCCGGGAGTGGGGGAGGTTAGACTATGGCTACACCTTC. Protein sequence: CAIREWGRLDYGYTF.

In nucleotides, the CDR3 is TGTGCCAGCAGCCAATCTGGGGCTCCCAATCAGCCCCAGCATTTT. Its translation: CASSQSGAPNQPQHF. The gene calls are TRBV16 and TRBJ1-5, with a weak D call TRBD1 (5 bases). Trimming stripped 0 bases from V and 3 bases from J, with 9 bases between. CDR3 length: 15 residues. Per germline, CDR1 KGHSY and CDR2 FQNENV.

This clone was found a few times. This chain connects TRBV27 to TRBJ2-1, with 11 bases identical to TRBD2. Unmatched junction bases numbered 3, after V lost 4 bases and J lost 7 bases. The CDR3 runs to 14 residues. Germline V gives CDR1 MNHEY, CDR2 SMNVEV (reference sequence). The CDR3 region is CASSWLAGGNEQFF. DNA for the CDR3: TGTGCCAGCAGTTGGCTAGCGGGAGGTAATGAGCAGTTCTTC.

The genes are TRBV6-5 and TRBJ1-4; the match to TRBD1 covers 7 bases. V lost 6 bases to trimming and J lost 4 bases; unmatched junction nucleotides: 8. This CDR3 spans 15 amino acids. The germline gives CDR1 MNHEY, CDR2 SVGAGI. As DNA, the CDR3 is TGTGCCAGCAGCCGAGTGACAGGGATTAATGAAAAACTGTTTTTT. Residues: CASSRVTGINEKLFF.

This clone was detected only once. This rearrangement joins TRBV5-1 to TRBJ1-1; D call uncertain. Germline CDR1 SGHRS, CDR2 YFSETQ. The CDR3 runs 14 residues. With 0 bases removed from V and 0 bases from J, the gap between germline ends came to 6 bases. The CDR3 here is CASSLARVNTEAFF. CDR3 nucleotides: TGCGCCAGCAGCTTGGCGAGAGTGAACACTGAAGCTTTCTTT.

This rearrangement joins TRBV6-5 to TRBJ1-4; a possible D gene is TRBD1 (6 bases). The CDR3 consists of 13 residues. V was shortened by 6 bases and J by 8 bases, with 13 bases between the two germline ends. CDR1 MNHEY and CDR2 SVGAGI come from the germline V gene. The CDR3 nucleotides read TGTGCCAGCAGACGGGACATTGGGGAAAAACTGTTTTTT. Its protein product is CASRRDIGEKLFF.

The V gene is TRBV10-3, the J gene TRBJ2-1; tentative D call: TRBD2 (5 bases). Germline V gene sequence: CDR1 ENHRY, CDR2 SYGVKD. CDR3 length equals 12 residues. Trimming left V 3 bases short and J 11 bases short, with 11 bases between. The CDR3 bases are TGTGCCATCAGTGACTCCGGGATCAAGCAGTTCTTC. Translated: CAISDSGIKQFF.